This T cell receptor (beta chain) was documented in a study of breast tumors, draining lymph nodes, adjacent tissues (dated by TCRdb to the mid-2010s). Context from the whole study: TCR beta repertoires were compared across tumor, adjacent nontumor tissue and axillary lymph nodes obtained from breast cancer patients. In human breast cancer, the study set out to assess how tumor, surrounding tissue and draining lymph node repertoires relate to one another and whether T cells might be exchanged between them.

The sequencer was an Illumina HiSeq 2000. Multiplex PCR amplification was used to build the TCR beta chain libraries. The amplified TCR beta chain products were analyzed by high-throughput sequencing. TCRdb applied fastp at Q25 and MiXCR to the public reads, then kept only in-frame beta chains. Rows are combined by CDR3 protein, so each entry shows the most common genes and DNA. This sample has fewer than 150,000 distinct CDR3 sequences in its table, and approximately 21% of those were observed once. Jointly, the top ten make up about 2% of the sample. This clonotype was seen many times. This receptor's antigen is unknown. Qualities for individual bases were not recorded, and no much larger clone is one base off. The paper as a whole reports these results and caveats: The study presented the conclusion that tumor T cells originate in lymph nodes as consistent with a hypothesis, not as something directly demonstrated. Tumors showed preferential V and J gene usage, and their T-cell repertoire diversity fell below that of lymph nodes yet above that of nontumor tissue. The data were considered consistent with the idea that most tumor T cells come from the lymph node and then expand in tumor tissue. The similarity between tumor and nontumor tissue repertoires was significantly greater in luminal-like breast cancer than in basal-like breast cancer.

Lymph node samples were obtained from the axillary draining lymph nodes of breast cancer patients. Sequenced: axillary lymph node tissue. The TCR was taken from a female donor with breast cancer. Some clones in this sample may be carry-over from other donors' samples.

The nucleotide sequence reads as follows: TGTGCCAGCAGGCGACAGGCCGAAAGTTCCTACGAGCAGTACTTC. This codes for CASRRQAESSYEQYF. The rearranged segments are TRBV2 and TRBJ2-7; possibly the D gene is TRBD1, per 6 matching bases. Trimming removed 6 bases from V and 1 base from J, leaving 16 bases between the germline ends. From its cysteine to its phenylalanine, the CDR3 spans 15 amino acids. Only CDR3 DNA is held: 45 bases, read in frame from base 1. CDR1 and CDR2 were assigned from the germline V gene as SNHLY and FYNNEI.